This TCR beta chain was profiled in a study of identifying expanded T cells in peripheral blood. General study results and limits: Across healthy donors, higher total template counts meant significantly greater approximately two-week count variance. Over about two and four weeks, about 15 and 19 clones changed, versus roughly 1.2 between replicates.

Comment on this clone: Its antigen is unidentified.

V dropped 7 bases and J dropped 8; count of bases not matched to a gene: 9. The CDR3 has 14 residues. Germline CDR1 MNHNY, CDR2 SVGAGI (reference sequence). Produced via immunoSEQ multiplex PCR; TCRdb's table is partial and in-frame only. The sample includes 50,000 to 70,000 clones, around 87% of them seen just once. Collection occurred without any documented infections or immune events in donors. This chain uses TRBV6-6 with TRBJ1-4, with 8 bases matching TRBD1. The sequenced material came from blood. This receptor was obtained from a person aged 18 to 70 in good health. The DNA of the CDR3 is TGTGCCAGCATTATGGACAGGGACGGAGAAAAACTGTTTTTT. Residues: CASIMDRDGEKLFF.